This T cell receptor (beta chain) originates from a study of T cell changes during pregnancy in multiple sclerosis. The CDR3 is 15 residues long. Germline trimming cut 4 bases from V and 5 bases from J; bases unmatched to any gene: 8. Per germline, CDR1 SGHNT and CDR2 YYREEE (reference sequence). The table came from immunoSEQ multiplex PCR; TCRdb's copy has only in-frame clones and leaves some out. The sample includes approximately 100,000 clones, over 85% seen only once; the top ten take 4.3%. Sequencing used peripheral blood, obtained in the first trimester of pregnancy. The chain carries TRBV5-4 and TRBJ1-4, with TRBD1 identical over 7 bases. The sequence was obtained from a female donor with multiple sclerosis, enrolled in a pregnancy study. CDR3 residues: CASSRETGPNEKLFF. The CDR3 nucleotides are TGTGCCAGCAGCCGAGAGACAGGGCCAAATGAAAAACTGTTTTTT.